Shown below are 19 T cell receptor beta chains from a single sample sequenced in a study of OX40 agonist ivuxolimab in advanced cancers. The protocol was immunoSEQ multiplex PCR, while the TCRdb copy is restricted to in-frame clones and leaves out a portion. The data contain just under 75,000 clones, over 75% of them seen just once; the ten biggest clones take up about 0.51%. This specimen was CD4+ or CD8+ T cells sorted from blood, taken in a trial of the OX40 agonist ivuxolimab. The receptors stem from an adult with an advanced solid tumor such as melanoma, head and neck, liver or kidney cancer.

V gene TRBV4-3 combines with J gene TRBJ2-1; D unresolved. The CDR3 has 12 residues. Trimming took off 2 bases at V and 6 bases at J, with 5 bases between the two ends. CDR1 LGHNA and CDR2 YSLEER come from the germline V gene. CDR3: CASSQYRNEQFF. Written as DNA, the CDR3 is TGCGCCAGCAGCCAATATCGCAATGAGCAGTTCTTC.

V gene TRBV10-3 combines with J gene TRBJ2-7; D may be TRBD1 or TRBD2 (7 bases each). With 0 bases removed from V and 2 bases from J, the gap between germline ends came to 11 bases. The CDR3 totals 15 residues. Per the germline V gene, CDR1 is ENHRY and CDR2 is SYGVKD. DNA of the CDR3: TGTGCCATCAGTGAGTCAGCGGGACAGCCCTACGAGCAGTACTTC. As protein: CAISESAGQPYEQYF.

The chain has TRBV25-1 and TRBJ2-2, with D hard to call. This CDR3 has 14 residues. Trimming shortened V by 5 bases and J by 3 bases, and 10 bases separated the two germline ends. The germline V gene encodes CDR1 MGHDK and CDR2 SYGVNS. The CDR3 reads CASSPHQHTGELFF. The CDR3 nucleotides are TGTGCCAGCAGTCCCCACCAGCACACCGGGGAGCTGTTTTTT.

This clone was observed a single time. The chain employs TRBV30 and TRBJ1-5; D is unresolved. Germline V gene sequence: CDR1 GTSNPN, CDR2 SVGIG (reference sequence). Trimming removed 1 base at V and 5 bases at J, with 6 bases between. The CDR3 loop spans 12 amino acids. CDR3 nucleotide sequence: TGTGCCTGGAGTGCCGAGGATCAGCCCCAGCATTTT. Protein product: CAWSAEDQPQHF.

The rearrangement joins TRBV25-1 to TRBJ1-2, with D maybe TRBD1 (6 bases). The germline V gene has CDR1 MGHDK and CDR2 SYGVNS. Trimming took 6 bases from V and 3 from J, leaving 17 bases between them. This CDR3 region has 15 residues. In nucleotides, the CDR3 is TGTGCCAGCAGGGGATCTGTGGGGGGCGACTATGGCTACACCTTC. Translation: CASRGSVGGDYGYTF.

The J gene is TRBJ2-1, the V gene TRBV19; weak D call: TRBD2 (5 bases). There are 18 residues in the CDR3. V was clipped by 11 bases and J by 0 bases, with 26 bases between them. Looked up from germline, CDR1 is LNHDA and CDR2 is SQIVND (reference sequence). The CDR3 sequence is CAGSSAEGSAFSYNEQFF. CDR3 nucleotide sequence: TGTGCCGGAAGTTCGGCCGAGGGCTCAGCCTTCTCCTACAATGAGCAGTTCTTC.

This chain joins TRBV28 and TRBJ1-1, with D unclear. V lost 5 bases to trimming and J lost 9 bases, with 10 bases between them. The CDR3 has 11 amino acids. The germline V gene has CDR1 MDHEN and CDR2 SYDVKM. The CDR3 nucleotides are TGTGCCAGCAGTCCGCGGTCCCAAGCTTTCTTT. It is translated as CASSPRSQAFF.

This chain connects TRBV9 to TRBJ2-5; a possible D gene is TRBD1 (5 bases). With 4 bases removed from V and 1 base from J, the gap between germline ends came to 11 bases. There are 14 residues in the CDR3. CDR1 and CDR2 (germline): SGDLS, YYNGEE. CDR3 residues: CASSPGHAQETQYF. In DNA, the CDR3 is TGTGCCAGCAGCCCCGGACACGCCCAAGAGACCCAGTACTTC.

This sequence joins TRBV7-9 and TRBJ2-1, with TRBD2 identical over 8 bases. J gave up 2 bases and V 5 bases, and 8 bases lay outside the gene matches. The CDR3 is 16 residues long. Germline V gene sequence: CDR1 SEHNR, CDR2 FQNEAQ (reference sequence). The CDR3 bases are TGTGCCAGCAGCCCTCGCGGAGCGGGAGCCTACAATGAGCAGTTCTTC. Translation gives CASSPRGAGAYNEQFF.

As for this clone: This sample also contains other DNA sequences that code for the same CDR3. This sequence joins TRBV29-1 and TRBJ1-4; 10 bases agree with TRBD1. This CDR3 has 11 amino acids. CDR1 and CDR2 from the germline V gene are SQVTM and ANQGSEA. Trimming removed 6 bases from V and 8 bases from J; junction bases left unmatched: 0. The CDR3 loop reads CSVTGGEKLFF. In DNA, the CDR3 is TGCAGCGTGACAGGGGGCGAAAAACTGTTTTTT.

The CDR3 sequence: CASSSERLRVDEQYF. In nucleotides, the CDR3 is TGTGCCAGCAGCTCGGAAAGATTACGGGTCGATGAGCAGTACTTC. J is TRBJ2-7 and V is TRBV7-2; D gene unclear. The V gene lost 4 bases and the J gene lost 7 bases, with 20 bases spanning the gap. The length of the CDR3 is 15 residues. The germline gives CDR1 SGHTA, CDR2 FQGNSA. Combining the CDR3 with reference TRBV7-2 and TRBJ2-7 gives the whole variable domain GAGVSQSPSNKVTEKGKDVELRCDPISGHTALYWYRQSLGQGLEFLIYFQGNSAPDKSGLPSDRFSAERTGGSVSTLTIQRTQQEDSAVYLCASSSERLRVDEQYFGPGTRLTVT.

This clone has a single count. Mismatch with germline at one junction end may stem from a read error. The chain has TRBV5-1 and TRBJ2-1; 8 bases are shared with TRBD1. The CDR3 spans 16 residues. Germline V gene sequence: CDR1 SGHRS, CDR2 YFSETQ. The CDR3 bases are TGTGCCAGCAGCTTTCGCAGGACAGGGAGTAGGAATGAGCAGTTCTTC. Translated: CASSFRRTGSRNEQFF.

This sequence joins TRBV7-2 and TRBJ2-3; D may match TRBD1 or TRBD2 (5 bases each). The V end lost 1 base, the J end lost 6 bases, and 11 bases lay between the germline ends. Germline assignment: CDR1 SGHTA and CDR2 FQGNSA. The CDR3 contains 14 residues. The CDR3 sequence: CASSLVGALDTQYF. Written as DNA, the CDR3 is TGTGCCAGCAGCTTAGTCGGGGCGTTGGATACGCAGTATTTT.

The gene calls are TRBV6-5 and TRBJ2-3; D is unclear. CDR3 length equals 14 residues. The V gene lost 7 bases and the J gene lost 0 bases, with 11 bases spanning the gap. The germline gives CDR1 MNHEY, CDR2 SVGAGI. CDR3 region: CASKPADSTDTQYF. The CDR3 bases are TGTGCCAGCAAACCGGCGGACAGCACAGATACGCAGTATTTT.

V usage is TRBV29-1 and J usage is TRBJ1-6; 8 nucleotides match TRBD1. V trimming: 7 bases; J trimming: 3 bases; junction bases outside the gene matches: 5. The CDR3 loop spans 14 amino acids. The germline CDR1 and CDR2 sequences are SQVTM and ANQGSEA. CDR3 coding DNA: TGCAGCGCATCGACAGGGGTCTATAATTCACCCCTCCACTTT. Amino acids: CSASTGVYNSPLHF.

V gene TRBV11-1 combines with J gene TRBJ2-1; D might be TRBD1 or TRBD2, each matching 5 bases. V shed 1 base and J shed 2 bases, with 9 bases lying between them. CDR1 SGHAT and CDR2 FQDESV come from the germline V gene (reference sequence). The CDR3 runs to 15 residues. The CDR3 here is CASSLEGSTYNEQFF. CDR3 sequence (DNA): TGTGCCAGCAGCTTAGAGGGGAGTACCTACAATGAGCAGTTCTTC.

This rearrangement joins TRBV19 to TRBJ2-1, with TRBD1 matching 11 bases. The CDR3 is 12 residues long. Germline V CDR1 and CDR2: LNHDA, SQIVND (reference sequence). V was clipped by 10 bases and J by 9 bases; unmatched bases: 5. The CDR3: CATRTGGTEQFF. The DNA for the CDR3 is TGTGCCACAAGGACAGGGGGCACTGAGCAGTTCTTC.

This chain joins TRBV27 and TRBJ2-1; 8 bases fit TRBD2. Trimming cost V 5 bases and J 5 bases; bases outside gene matches: 8. The CDR3 is made up of 15 amino acids. Germline values: CDR1 MNHEY, CDR2 SMNVEV (reference sequence). The CDR3 here is CASSHPPAGDNEQFF. The CDR3 DNA reads TGTGCCAGCAGTCACCCCCCAGCGGGAGACAATGAGCAGTTCTTC.

J is TRBJ1-4 and V is TRBV4-2, with D perhaps TRBD1 (5 bases). The CDR3 sequence is 14 residues long. Deletions cut 5 bases from V and 6 bases from J, with 13 bases between. Germline CDR1 LGHNA, CDR2 YNFKEQ. CDR3 in amino acids: CASSSGRGYEKLFF. As DNA, the CDR3 is TGTGCCAGCAGCTCCGGGAGGGGCTATGAAAAACTGTTTTTT.